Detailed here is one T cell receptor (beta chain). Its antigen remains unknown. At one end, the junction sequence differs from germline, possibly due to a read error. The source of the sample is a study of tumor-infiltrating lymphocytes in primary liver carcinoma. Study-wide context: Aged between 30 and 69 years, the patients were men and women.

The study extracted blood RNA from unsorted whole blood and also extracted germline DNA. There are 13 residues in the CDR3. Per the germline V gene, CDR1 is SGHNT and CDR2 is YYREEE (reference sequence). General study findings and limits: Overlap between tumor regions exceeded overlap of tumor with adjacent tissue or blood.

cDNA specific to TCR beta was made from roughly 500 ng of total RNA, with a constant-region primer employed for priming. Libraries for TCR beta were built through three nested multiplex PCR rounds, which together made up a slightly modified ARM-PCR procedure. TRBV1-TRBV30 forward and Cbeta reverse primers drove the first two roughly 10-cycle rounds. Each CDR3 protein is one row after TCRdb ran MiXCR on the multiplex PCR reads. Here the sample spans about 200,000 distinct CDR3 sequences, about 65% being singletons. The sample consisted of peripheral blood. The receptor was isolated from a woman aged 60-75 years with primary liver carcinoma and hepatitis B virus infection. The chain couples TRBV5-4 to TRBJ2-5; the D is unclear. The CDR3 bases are TGTACCAGCAGCTTAGCAGCACAAGAGACCCAGTACTTC. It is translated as CTSSLAAQETQYF.